Listed here are 5 T cell receptor beta chains from one sample, sequenced in a study of T cells in Graves' hyperthyroidism and ophthalmopathy. The source material, RNA transcripts, was used to amplify TCR beta CDR3 regions. Primed by the HTBI set, a first-round RT-PCR was run on the TCR CDR3. From the multiplex PCR reads, TCRdb called clonotypes with MiXCR, one entry per CDR3 protein. The data show some 370,000 distinct CDR3 sequences, about a sixth seen once. Sequenced input: blood. Receptors were obtained from a woman aged 25 to 45 with Graves' hyperthyroidism that later progressed to Graves' ophthalmopathy.

This clonotype was detected many times. V and J are TRBV2 and TRBJ1-5; unclear D gene. CDR3 length equals 15 residues. Germline V gene sequence: CDR1 SNHLY, CDR2 FYNNEI. V lost 3 bases to trimming and J lost 7 bases, with 16 bases between them. CDR3 DNA: TGTGCCAGCAGTGAGAGTTCGTCGGGGAAACAGCCCCAGCATTTT. It yields the protein CASSESSSGKQPQHF.

This clonotype was picked up a small number of times. The gene calls are TRBV3-1 and TRBJ1-4; 10 bases fit TRBD1. V was pared by 4 bases and J by 8 bases, with 7 bases of the junction left unmatched. The length of the CDR3 is 15 residues. Germline assignment: CDR1 LGHDT and CDR2 YNNKEL (reference sequence). The CDR3 nucleotides read TGTGCCAGCAGCCCAGGTGGGACAGGGGTGGAAAAACTGTTTTTT. This sequence encodes CASSPGGTGVEKLFF.

This clonotype was seen only a few times. The chain uses TRBV4-1 and TRBJ1-5; weak D call: TRBD1 (6 bases). V was pared by 3 bases and J by 1 base, with 19 bases between. The CDR3 runs to 18 residues. Germline V CDR1 and CDR2: MGHRA, YSYEKL. CDR3 region: CASSHRIKGDKSNQPQHF. The CDR3 DNA reads as TGCGCCAGCAGCCACCGAATTAAAGGGGACAAAAGCAATCAGCCCCAGCATTTT.

This clonotype was seen repeatedly, ten times or more. The chain carries TRBV12-3 or TRBV12-4 and TRBJ2-5, with TRBD2 matching 7 bases. J lost 5 bases, V lost 3 bases, and 18 bases had no gene match. This CDR3 region has 18 residues. The CDR3 protein is CASSFSIASGRPTETQYF. CDR3 DNA sequence: TGTGCCAGCAGTTTCTCAATCGCTAGCGGACGACCAACGGAGACCCAGTACTTC.

In this sample, this clonotype turned up many times. The CDR3 nucleotides read TGTGCCAGCAGCCCTCCGAGGGGGAACCATGAAAAACTGTTTTTT. It is translated as CASSPPRGNHEKLFF. The J gene is TRBJ1-4, the V gene TRBV7-9; maybe TRBD1 (6 bases). V lost 5 bases and J 6 bases, leaving 16 bases between the germline ends. Germline lookup yields CDR1 SEHNR and CDR2 FQNEAQ (reference sequence). The CDR3 is made up of 15 amino acids.